Included here is one T cell receptor beta chain sequence, with context. Its antigen target is currently unknown. Base qualities are not recorded, but no much larger clone differs from it by a single base. Receptor amplification or capture employed the immunoSEQ multiplex PCR assay. For the multiplex PCR, a mixture combining 60 forward primers for TCR Vbeta segments and 13 reverse primers for TCR Jbeta segments was used. The CDR3 region of rearranged TCR beta genes was amplified from genomic DNA with a multiplex PCR assay. Amplified TCR beta libraries were sequenced as 87-base-pair reads on the Illumina HiSeq System. In the authors' own workflow: A later analysis counted about 76 million unique TCR beta chains across the 650 to 800 repertoires, and some 11 million of these chains were shared by at least two donors. Raw reads were error-corrected and collapsed into unique sequences with a nearest-neighbor algorithm that merged closely related sequences to remove PCR and sequencing errors. CDR3 sequences were aligned to IMGT reference sequences to assign V, D and J gene segments. For a sequence to be retained, a match of at least six nucleotides was required to both a V gene segment and a J gene segment. A rearrangement was called productive if the CDR3 had no stop codons and remained in frame with V and J, and every other rearrangement was called non-productive. CDR3 was defined according to IMGT convention as the region running from the second conserved V-encoded cysteine to the conserved J-encoded phenylalanine. The earlier analysis of a few hundred of the donors excluded sequences that lacked an unambiguous match to a single V gene segment. An earlier analysis of 500 to 700 of the donors classified V segments as functional when productive rearrangements were above 56.7% and as segregating when the standard deviation between donors was above 5%. A statistical classification framework was built to diagnose cytomegalovirus status from the catalog of TCR beta chain sequences. A later analysis assigned V and J genes by comparing TCR nucleotide sequences with IMGT/GENE-DB human TR gene sequences. Using the TCRdist pipeline, a later analysis assigned CDR3 sequences along with most-parsimonious VDJ recombination scenarios. A later analysis defined each TCR beta chain by its CDR3 amino acid sequence plus V-gene family, and excluded reads lacking a unique V-gene family. As a way to deal with suspected cross-contamination and a sequencing artifact, a later analysis dropped over 550 nucleotide sequences that were highly shared and had low generation probability. In a later analysis, a clonal expansion index for each public chain was calculated from normalized within-repertoire ranks of inferred template counts. In a later analysis, generation probabilities were computed with a VDJ recombination model fitted to out-of-frame rearrangements, and the resulting probabilities were checked against IGoR. In a later analysis, TCR-TCR, TCR-HLA and TCR-CMV co-occurrence was scored with hypergeometric tests, and a repertoire-size bias correction was applied to TCR pairs. To estimate false discovery rates, a later analysis permuted the HLA or CMV assignments 20 times. A later analysis grouped co-occurring TCRs with DBSCAN, adding TCRdist sequence similarity when clustering within HLA-allele-positive subsets. Repertoires with fewer than 30,000 or more than 120,000 public chains were left out of co-occurrence clustering, as were about 5 repertoires with anomalous nucleotide sharing. As stored in TCRdb, this immuneACCESS dataset retains in-frame rearrangements with V and J assigned. A fraction of the clones does not appear; measured against another copy, unresolved V genes explain less than half of the discrepancy, and the remainder lacks a known reason. The V and J calls and clone size are taken from that table; D and trimming were inferred from the DNA. Present in this sample are roughly 120,000 clones, 80% of which were seen just once. Jointly, the top ten make up more than 2.5% of the sample.

The cohort consisted of approximately 690 healthy bone marrow donors. At the time of sampling, every cohort member was nominally healthy, though immune exposures that went unrecorded were likely present. The donor tested CMV seronegative and was one of the 352 seronegative cohort members. A peripheral blood sample was provided by each donor, and peripheral blood mononuclear cells were used for TCR beta sequencing. Genomic DNA extraction from the blood cell samples was performed with the Qiagen DNeasy Blood Extraction Kit. The data were taken from a study of cytomegalovirus exposure and HLA in healthy donors (TCRdb year 2017). With regard to the full study: An earlier analysis of roughly 500 of the donors reported 250 to 300 Gb of sequence data and some 100 million unique TCR beta sequences from 150 million to 200 million T cells. An earlier analysis of around 580 of the donors used high-throughput TCR beta sequencing to judge whether each TCR beta V gene segment behaved as functional or pseudogenic. A later analysis re-analyzed previously published TCR beta repertoires from roughly 600 donors and added high-resolution HLA genotyping to study TCR occurrence patterns. The study aimed to test whether signatures of past pathogen exposure could be identified by cataloging public T cell receptors. The study used immunosequencing to profile the T cell repertoires of approximately 690 subjects and linked those repertoires to cytomegalovirus serostatus. All discovery cohort repertoires had been generated using a single sequencing platform. In addition to the first cohort of 666 subjects, a separate validation cohort of 130 or so different subjects was used. Donor age, sex, ethnicity and CMV serostatus were compiled alongside the repertoire data. The number of donors typed differed by locus, with 629-630 for A, B, C, DRB1 and DQB1, around 500 for DQA1, 606 for DPA1, and over 400 for DPB1. To predict cytomegalovirus infection status, the study combined high-throughput TCR immunosequencing, statistical association of individual TCRs with disease status, and machine learning. In the later analysis, no new phenotypic data were used to find candidate immune exposures; instead, reliance was placed on TCR beta sequences and their occurrence across donors. Among the roughly 380 genotyped donors, more than 70% belonged to the genetic ancestry cluster associated with self-reported Caucasian donors. An early release that covered some 640 HLA-typed donors contained about 290 gigabases of sequencing data and roughly 84 million unique TCR sequences. Among some 400 genotyped donors of the cohort, an average of approximately 220,000 unique TCR beta nucleotide sequences was sequenced per donor, of which about 18% were non-productive. Both class I and class II loci were covered by HLA typing, at four-digit resolution. Roughly 5 DR-DQ haplotypes were treated as single units for association and clustering because of strong linkage in the cohort. A later genetic analysis took genome-wide SNP genotypes for about 60% of the roughly 670 donors and used that subset as a discovery cohort.

What the research found in general, with its limitations: The earlier analysis of some 540 of the donors excluded 15 to 20 rarely observed V segments, including chromosome 9 orphons, because counts were too low. Across donors, most TCR sequences were observed very rarely, whereas some public TCRs were present in many individuals. When HLA alleles, especially DR and DQ, strongly co-occurred, attributing TCR associations to individual alleles was difficult. Cytomegalovirus status was reported to be diagnosed by the classifier with high specificity and sensitivity in both the original and validation cohorts. Because HLA typing was unavailable for some donors at each locus, only the typed subset was used in association tests. A later analysis found that HLA-associated TCR beta chains were more clonally expanded and had lower generation probabilities than equally common non-associated chains. In a later analysis, several top co-occurrence clusters were reported to appear linked to parvovirus B19, influenza, CMV and Epstein-Barr virus. A further reported finding was that TCR beta sequences accurately predicted the HLA-A and HLA-B alleles for most subjects in the first cohort. In this cohort, only TCR beta chains were sequenced, and detectable features were limited by the absence of alpha or paired-chain data. The authors suggested that the approach could potentially be extended to other disease states and immunological phenotypes. Most CMV-associated TCR beta chains appeared to be HLA-restricted in a later analysis, and the HLA associations seemed to be driven largely by CMV exposure. In an earlier analysis of around 600 of the donors, most TCR beta V segments appeared in productive rearrangements about 90% or about 30% of the time, broadly matching IMGT annotations. Presence/absence analyses assumed roughly uniform sequencing depth across donors, an assumption that may not hold. A cluster of highly shared sequence variants was judged likely to be a technical artifact of the sequencing pipeline. Linkage disequilibrium might explain the correlated functional status among segregating V segments, but an unknown experimental factor could not be excluded. The study listed 164 TCR beta chains as associated with cytomegalovirus. A later genetic analysis reported fewer N-insertions in productive TCRs among donors in an Asian-associated ancestry cluster than the roughly 700-donor mean. Three of the identified cytomegalovirus-associated TCR beta chains were confirmed in vitro to be specific for cytomegalovirus antigens. A later analysis found that TCR association rates varied across HLA loci, with DRB1 alleles showing the most associated TCRs and HLA-C alleles the fewest. At a false discovery rate of 0.05, a later analysis linked 15,000 to 20,000 TCR beta sequences to specific HLA alleles. In a later genetic analysis, a missense DCLRE1C variant was associated with V-gene and J-gene trimming of TCR beta chains, and the association was replicated in an independent cohort. Immune exposure information for the cohort was limited to CMV serostatus.

The sample was PBMCs. This TCR was recovered from a male donor in good health and CMV-seronegative.

The nucleotide sequence is TGTGCCACCAGCAGCCCCCGGGGGGAGCTGTTTTTT. Protein translation: CATSSPRGELFF. The chain uses TRBV15 and TRBJ2-2; the D gene lacks a confident call. Looking up the germline V gene (reference sequence) yields CDR1 LNHNV and CDR2 YYDKDF. V loses 3 bases of germline sequence and J loses 8 bases, and the interval between the two ends is 7 bases. The CDR3 spans 12 residues, from the cysteine through the phenylalanine. The retained sequence is limited to the CDR3, 36 bases, with the frame set at the first base.